This T cell receptor (beta chain) was sequenced during a study of T cells in Graves' hyperthyroidism and ophthalmopathy. The study, taken as a whole, reports: Blood samples included most of the expanded thyroid clonotypes exceeding 0.001.

Many counts were recorded for this clonotype. The antigen is not known. Each 10 ml fresh peripheral blood draw supplied the PBMCs. Amplified TCR beta CDR3 regions came from RNA transcripts. HTBI primers were the set used in a first-round RT-PCR of the TCR CDR3. Each CDR3 protein gets one entry after TCRdb re-called the multiplex PCR reads with MiXCR. The sample holds about 380,000 distinct CDR3 sequences, about 13% seen once. In germline, CDR1 is SNHLY, CDR2 FYNNEI. Trimming pared 3 bases from V and 10 bases from J, leaving 10 bases between. The CDR3 loop spans 13 amino acids. The chain joins TRBV2 to TRBJ1-6; D not resolved. The origin of this receptor is a man between 25 and 39 years old with Graves' hyperthyroidism that later progressed to Graves' ophthalmopathy. Sequencing was performed on blood. CDR3 sequence: CASSEDFFSPLHF. For the CDR3, the DNA is TGTGCCAGCAGTGAGGACTTCTTCTCACCCCTCCACTTT.